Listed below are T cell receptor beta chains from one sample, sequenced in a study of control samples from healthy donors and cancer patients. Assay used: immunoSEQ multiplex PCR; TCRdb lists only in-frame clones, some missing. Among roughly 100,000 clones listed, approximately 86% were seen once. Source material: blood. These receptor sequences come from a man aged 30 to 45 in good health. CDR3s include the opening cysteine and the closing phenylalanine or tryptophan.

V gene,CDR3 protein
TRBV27,CASSLLGGHQPQHF
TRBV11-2,CASSPLTGDGYTF
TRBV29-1,CSVSTGGYATNEKLFF
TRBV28,CASSLRLGLAGYSYEQYF
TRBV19,CASMGGWDSEAFF
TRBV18,CASSFRTGTGGEDGYTF
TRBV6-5,CASSYAGVNTEAFF
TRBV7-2,CASSFNSGKNIQYF
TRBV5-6,CASSFGQGLYGYTF
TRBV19,CASSAQGSLAKNIQYF
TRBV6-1,CASSESSGRARETQYF
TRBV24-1,CATSAPAGAGNEQFF
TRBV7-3,CASSRTGTGVYEQYF
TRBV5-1,CASGQGNYGYTF
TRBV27,CASSLSWGTSVDTQYF
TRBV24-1,CATSARYQETQYF
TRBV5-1,CASSHDTNSGNYGYTF
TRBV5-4,CASSYGTANTGELFF
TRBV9,CASSTGQDTVNYGYTF
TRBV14,CASSQVSGVVYEQYF
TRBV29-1,CSVATDTQYF
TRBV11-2,CASSFSGGNEQFF
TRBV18,CASSPFVRTDSNQPQHF
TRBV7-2,CASSNSAKLGVEYF
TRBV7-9,CASSYTGKGDTEAFF
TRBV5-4,CASSLGRWRDTYEQYF
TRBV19,CASSLIGTEAFF
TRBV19,CASNKDRNSPLHF
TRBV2,CASNFFGDYGYTF
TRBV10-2,CASRGTSGHYNEQFF
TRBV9,CASSLRGTLDTEAFF
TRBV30,CAGGTGGHTEAFF
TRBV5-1,CASIVNPGNQETQYF
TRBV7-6,CASSFSVGWGNTIYF
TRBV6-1,CASSEVGRRHIDTQYF
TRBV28,CASSPPPRLAGEYEQYF
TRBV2,CASSEEQGMFPGELFF
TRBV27,CASSPGTQVWEQFF
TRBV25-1,CASSMGHLSSGANVLTF
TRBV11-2,CASSFRPPMNFNYGYTF